One TCR beta chain is described in this entry. The V and J ends lost 4 bases and 4 bases, in that order; junction bases with no gene match: 6. The CDR3 has 14 residues. Germline-derived CDR1 and CDR2 are SQVTM and ANQGSEA. TCRdb redid the calling of the RT-PCR reads with MiXCR, one entry per CDR3 protein. The table has roughly 190,000 distinct CDR3 sequences, around 14% seen once. This entry comes from a study of response to subunit inactivated influenza vaccine. The sequence was obtained from a man between 45 and 60 years old who received an inactivated influenza vaccine. The V and J genes are TRBV29-1 and TRBJ2-1, with 8 bases lining up with TRBD1. This specimen consisted of CD8+ T cells sorted from PBMCs, obtained roughly 5 days after vaccination. CDR3 sequence reads: CSVVRTGTYNEQFF. The CDR3 nucleotides read TGCAGCGTTGTCCGGACAGGGACGTACAATGAGCAGTTCTTC.